The clone carrying this T cell receptor (beta chain) appeared a few times. This specimen belongs to a study of blood T cell repertoires in COVID-19. V shed 8 bases and J shed 4 bases, with 18 bases lying between them. The CDR3 loop spans 15 amino acids. The repertoire was sequenced with immunoSEQ multiplex PCR; TCRdb's copy has only in-frame clones and lacks some. The top ten hold less than 9% of the sample, which has around 120,000 clones, just under 85% seen once. The TCR was taken from a man aged 65-85 years with active or convalescent COVID-19. This rearrangement joins TRBV23-1 to TRBJ1-5, with D unresolved. TRBV23-1 is known as an ORF, though its function is uncertain. The sequenced sample consisted of peripheral blood. CDR3 in amino acids: CASVSPGVRNQPQHF. CDR3 nucleotides: TGCGCCAGCGTGTCCCCCGGGGTTCGGAATCAGCCCCAGCATTTT.